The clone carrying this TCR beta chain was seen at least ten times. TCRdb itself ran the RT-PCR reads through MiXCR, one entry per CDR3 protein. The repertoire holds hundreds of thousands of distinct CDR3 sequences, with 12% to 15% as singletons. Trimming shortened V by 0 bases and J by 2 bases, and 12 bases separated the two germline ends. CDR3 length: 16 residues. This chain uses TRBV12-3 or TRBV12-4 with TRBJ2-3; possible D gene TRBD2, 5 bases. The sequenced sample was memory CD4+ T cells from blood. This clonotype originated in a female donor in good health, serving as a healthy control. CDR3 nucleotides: TGTGCCAGCAGTTTAGCTCTAGCCCGAAACACAGATACGCAGTATTTT. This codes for CASSLALARNTDTQYF.